The source of this T cell receptor beta chain is a study of T cells expressing NK-cell markers. Notes on the study in general: The same clonotypes also predominated in the CD3+CD56-NKG2C+ fraction of a handful of donors. Each of six donors carried dominant NKG2C+ clonotypes accounting for roughly 1.0-8% of CD8+ T cells.

Germline values: CDR1 SNHLY, CDR2 FYNNEI. The CDR3 loop spans 17 amino acids. TCRdb reprocessed the 5' RACE reads, with one entry per CDR3 protein and no DNA. The sample table sets out some 500,000 distinct CDR3 sequences. Regarding this clonotype: The antigen is unknown.

This chain uses TRBV2 with TRBJ2-5; TCRdb's D call, TRBD2, is unchecked because there is no DNA. The sample was blood T cells: a sorted CD56 or NKG2C T cell subset, CD4+ or CD8+ T cells, or bulk PBMC T cells (not recorded which). This sequence originates from a woman aged 45-65 years in good health. The CDR3 sequence is CASSEGWVGGGGTAQYF. Variable domain in full (rest from reference TRBV2 and TRBJ2-5): EPEVTQTPSHQVTQMGQEVILRCVPISNHLYFYWYRQILGQKVEFLVSFYNNEISEKSEIFDDQFSVERPDGSNFTLKIRSTKLEDSAMYFCASSEGWVGGGGTAQYFGPGTRLLVL.